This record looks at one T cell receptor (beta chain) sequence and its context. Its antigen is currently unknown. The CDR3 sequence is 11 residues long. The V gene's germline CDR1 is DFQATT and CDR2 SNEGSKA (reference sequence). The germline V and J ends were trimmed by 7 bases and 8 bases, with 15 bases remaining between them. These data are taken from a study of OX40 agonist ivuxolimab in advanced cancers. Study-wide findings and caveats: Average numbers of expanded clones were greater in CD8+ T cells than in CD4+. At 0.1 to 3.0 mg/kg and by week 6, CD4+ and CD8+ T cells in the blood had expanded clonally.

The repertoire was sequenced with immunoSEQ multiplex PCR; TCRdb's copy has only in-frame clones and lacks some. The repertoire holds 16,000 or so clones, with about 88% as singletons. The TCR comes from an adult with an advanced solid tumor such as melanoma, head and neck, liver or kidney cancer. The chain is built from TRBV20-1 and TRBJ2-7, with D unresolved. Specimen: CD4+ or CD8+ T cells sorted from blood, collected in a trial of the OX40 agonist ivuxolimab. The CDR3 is CSVVSASKQYF. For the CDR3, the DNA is TGCAGTGTGGTCTCGGCGTCCAAGCAGTACTTC.